This TCR beta chain was identified in a study of post-analysis software for immune sequencing data. The overall study: The disease courses spanned relapsing-remitting, secondary progressive and progressive-relapsing forms of multiple sclerosis.

Study-wide points: Relative to controls, patients with multiple sclerosis showed significantly lower normalized Chao1 diversity. Relative to controls, patients had a few TRBV segments at higher frequency, with TRBV5-6, TRBV5-1 and TRBV20-1 among these. Strong co-clustering by F measure linked samples that shared a preparation batch.

This clonotype was detected ten times or more. Its cognate antigen is unknown. Trimming shortened V by 5 bases and J by 4 bases, and 17 bases separated the two germline ends. The CDR3 spans 15 residues. Germline V gene lookup returns CDR1 MNHEY and CDR2 SVGAGI. Unique molecular identifiers tagged the TCR beta cDNA libraries. T cells numbering about 1 to 10 million gave rise to some 500,000 cDNA molecules. A single record per CDR3 protein comes from TCRdb applying MiXCR to the PCR reads. The sample has 350,000 to 450,000 distinct CDR3 sequences; about 39% are singletons. The clonotype originates from a girl under 10 years old with multiple sclerosis. The rearrangement links TRBV6-5 to TRBJ2-5; either TRBD1 or TRBD2 may supply D (7 bases each). Sequenced input: blood. The CDR3, as DNA: TGTGCCAGCAGTCCACTCAGCAGGGGGGGAGAGACCCAGTACTTC. It encodes CASSPLSRGGETQYF.